This TCR beta chain was captured by sequencing in a study of T-cell reconstitution after alpha-beta-depleted transplantation in children. General study results and limits: About two months after transplant, alpha-beta T cells reportedly came from several hundred expanded graft clones. T-cell numbers and diversity one year post-transplant derived largely from freshly generated T cells. Some patients owed their high day-60 TCRbeta diversity to surviving recipient T cells and thymic progenitors.

Unique molecular identifiers were used to barcode this TCRbeta library. One entry per CDR3 protein, called by TCRdb with MiXCR from the PCR reads. The data contain about 420,000 distinct CDR3 sequences, 16% of them seen just once; the ten biggest clones take up over 25%. As for this clonotype: Antigen: not known.

The germline gives CDR1 ENHRY, CDR2 SYGVKD. The CDR3 is 13 residues long. The chain employs TRBV10-3 and TRBJ2-7; possibly TRBD2 for D (5 bases). This TCR was sampled from a boy under two years old who had a stem cell transplant for Wiskott-Aldrich syndrome, so the T cells may come from the graft donor. Sequencing was performed on PBMCs, mostly from graft donor cells, taken 360 days after TCRalphabeta/CD19-depleted stem cell transplant. The CDR3 loop is CATTLGSTYEQYF. CDR3 bases: TGTGCTACCACTTTGGGGAGCACCTACGAGCAGTACTTC.